The 3 T cell receptor beta chains below come from one sample, sequenced in a study of blood T cell repertoires in COVID-19. The method was immunoSEQ multiplex PCR; TCRdb's version includes in-frame clones alone and lacks a portion of them. The profile shows approximately 170,000 clones, approximately 82% of them singletons. The sequencing sample was made of peripheral blood. The receptors were gathered from a woman in her sixties or seventies who had recovered from COVID-19.

This clone appeared a few times. The chain is built from TRBV7-9 and TRBJ2-3; 8 bases align to TRBD1. With 5 bases clipped from V and 2 bases from J, the junction kept 12 bases outside the gene matches. The CDR3 spans 17 residues. Germline CDR1 reads SEHNR; CDR2 reads FQNEAQ (reference sequence). CDR3 bases: TGTGCCAGCAGCCCCTCGGACAGGGCCCAAATCACAGATACGCAGTATTTT. Translation: CASSPSDRAQITDTQYF.

This clone came up a few times. V and J are TRBV16 and TRBJ1-6; the match to TRBD1 covers 10 bases. The V gene end was trimmed by 3 bases and the J gene end by 9 bases; junction bases not matched to a gene: 8. Germline CDR1 is KGHSY and CDR2 is FQNENV. The CDR3 length is 16 residues. The CDR3 region is CASSHRGQGSGSPLHF. CDR3 nucleotide sequence: TGTGCCAGCAGCCACAGGGGACAGGGGTCGGGTTCACCCCTCCACTTT.

The V call is TRBV5-5, the J call TRBJ2-7, with D perhaps matching TRBD2 (7 bases). The germline V gene has CDR1 SGHKS and CDR2 YYEKEE (reference sequence). The CDR3 consists of 15 residues. V lost 1 base and J 3 bases, leaving 14 bases between the germline ends. The CDR3, as DNA: TGTGCCAGCAGCTTGTCCGCGGGGGCGAACTACGAGCAGTACTTC. Protein sequence: CASSLSAGANYEQYF.